These 27 T cell receptor beta chains came from one sample sequenced in a study of T cell changes during pregnancy in multiple sclerosis (dated by TCRdb to between 2018 and 2021). Library method: the immunoSEQ multiplex PCR assay. Sourced from immuneACCESS, this table was stored by TCRdb with only in-frame sequences that have V and J called. A share of the clones is absent; for the studies checked, an unresolved V gene accounts for under half, and the remainder has no known explanation. The sample yields tens of thousands of clones; 80% to 95% were counted once. Together, the top ten hold about 0.9% of the sample. Sequencing used peripheral blood, obtained in the first trimester of pregnancy. The receptors come from a female donor with multiple sclerosis, enrolled in a pregnancy study.

The rearrangement uses TRBV18 and TRBJ2-1; 8 positions match TRBD1. The CDR3 totals 14 residues. V dropped 8 bases and J dropped 7; count of bases not matched to a gene: 10. Germline V lookup: CDR1 KGHSH, CDR2 LQKENI. CDR3 sequence: CASQDRNRGNEQFF. In DNA form, the CDR3 reads TGTGCCAGCCAGGACCGAAACAGGGGGAATGAGCAGTTCTTC.

V gene TRBV4-1 combines with J gene TRBJ2-7, with TRBD1 matching 7 bases. Germline V gene lookup returns CDR1 MGHRA and CDR2 YSYEKL. Unmatched junction bases numbered 5, after V lost 3 bases and J lost 0 bases. The CDR3 runs to 15 residues. The CDR3 coding sequence is TGCGCCAGCAGCCAGGGACGGGACAGCTCCTACGAGCAGTACTTC. Translating it yields CASSQGRDSSYEQYF.

V gene TRBV7-2 combines with J gene TRBJ1-1, with TRBD1 matching 9 bases. The CDR3 is 13 amino acids. Losses at the gene ends were 9 bases for V and 5 bases for J; bases not matched to a gene: 7. Looked up from germline, CDR1 is SGHTA and CDR2 is FQGNSA. The CDR3 here is CASGGTGRTEAFF. In DNA, the CDR3 is TGTGCCAGTGGAGGGACAGGGCGGACTGAAGCTTTCTTT.

The V and J genes are TRBV7-3 and TRBJ2-2, with 8 nucleotides matching TRBD2. The CDR3 contains 18 residues. V lost 2 bases, J lost 0 bases, and 8 bases stayed unmatched. Germline CDR1 reads SGHTA; CDR2 reads FQGTGA. The CDR3 loop reads CASSLVGVSGANTGELFF. In nucleotides, the CDR3 is TGTGCCAGCAGCTTAGTTGGGGTTAGCGGGGCGAACACCGGGGAGCTGTTTTTT.

This chain links TRBV5-5 with TRBJ2-1; 7 bases agree with TRBD1. The V segment lost 3 bases and the J segment 7 bases; nucleotides outside the gene matches: 1. Germline V gene lookup returns CDR1 SGHKS and CDR2 YYEKEE (reference sequence). The CDR3 runs to 12 residues. Written as DNA, the CDR3 is TGTGCCAGCAGCTCACAGGGGAATGAGCAGTTCTTC. Translation gives CASSSQGNEQFF.

V and J are TRBV6-5 and TRBJ1-1, with D possibly TRBD1 on 5 matching bases. Germline V gene lookup returns CDR1 MNHEY and CDR2 SVGAGI. This CDR3 contains 15 residues. Trimming cost V 2 bases and J 1 base, with 11 bases left between them. For the CDR3, the DNA is TGTGCCAGCAGTTACGCAGGGTCCGGGAACACTGAAGCTTTCTTT. It translates to CASSYAGSGNTEAFF.

The chain combines TRBV10-3 with TRBJ1-5; the D gene is possibly TRBD1 (5 bases). CDR3 size: 14 residues. Trimming removed 4 bases at V and 1 base at J, with 8 bases between. In germline, CDR1 is ENHRY, CDR2 SYGVKD. CDR3 residues: CAISVGGSNQPQHF. The CDR3 DNA sequence: TGTGCCATCAGTGTGGGGGGGAGCAATCAGCCCCAGCATTTT.

This clone came up once. CDR3 sequence: CASSQETGGGNSPLHF. The DNA of the CDR3 is TGCGCCAGCAGCCAAGAAACAGGGGGTGGCAATTCACCCCTCCACTTT. The chain recombines TRBV4-3 with TRBJ1-6; 8 bases are a match to TRBD1. With 0 bases clipped from V and 7 bases from J, the junction kept 5 bases outside the gene matches. The CDR3 loop spans 16 amino acids. Per the germline V gene, CDR1 is LGHNA and CDR2 is YSLEER.

The chain employs TRBV29-1 and TRBJ2-6; no firm D call. Germline CDR1 reads SQVTM; CDR2 reads ANQGSEA. The CDR3 totals 14 residues. V gave up 6 bases and J gave up 0 bases, with 9 bases separating them. The CDR3 DNA is TGCAGCGTCCCACTGAGCTCTGGGGCCAACGTCCTGACTTTC. Translation: CSVPLSSGANVLTF.

This chain's CDR3 is CASSPGTQGADYGYTF. CDR3 nucleotide sequence: TGTGCCAGCAGCCCCGGGACACAGGGGGCTGACTATGGCTACACCTTC. The chain uses TRBV4-2 and TRBJ1-2, with TRBD1 identical over 9 bases. V lost 4 bases and J lost 3; bases outside the gene matches: 9. The CDR3 is 16 amino acids. CDR1 and CDR2 (germline): LGHNA, YNFKEQ.

This rearrangement joins TRBV5-1 to TRBJ2-5; 7 bases line up with TRBD1. The V segment lost 4 bases and the J segment 1 base; nucleotides outside the gene matches: 4. The CDR3 loop spans 14 amino acids. Germline assignment: CDR1 SGHRS and CDR2 YFSETQ. This CDR3 is CASSIDRVQETQYF. The CDR3 coding sequence is TGCGCCAGCAGCATAGACAGGGTCCAAGAGACCCAGTACTTC.

The rearrangement joins TRBV7-9 to TRBJ1-5; 7 nucleotides match TRBD1. The V gene end was trimmed by 2 bases and the J gene end by 4 bases; junction bases not matched to a gene: 8. Per germline, CDR1 SEHNR and CDR2 FQNEAQ (reference sequence). The CDR3 sequence is 16 residues long. The CDR3 nucleotides read TGTGCCAGCAGCTTAAGGGCCGGGACAGAGAATCAGCCCCAGCATTTT. Its protein product is CASSLRAGTENQPQHF.

The chain carries TRBV5-6 and TRBJ2-2; D is ambiguous. V was pared by 0 bases and J by 6 bases, with 6 bases between. Germline V lookup: CDR1 SGHDT, CDR2 YYEEEE. The CDR3 has 13 amino acids. CDR3 nucleotide sequence: TGTGCCAGCAGCTTGGGAGGCGCCGGGGAGCTGTTTTTT. Translation gives CASSLGGAGELFF.

The chain links TRBV5-1 to TRBJ1-4; possibly TRBD1 for D (6 bases). CDR3 length equals 14 residues. Trimming cost V 4 bases and J 7 bases, with 14 bases left between them. Germline V CDR1 and CDR2: SGHRS, YFSETQ. As DNA, the CDR3 is TGCGCCAGCAGCCCCGGACAGAGTATTGAAAAACTGTTTTTT. It translates to CASSPGQSIEKLFF.

The genes are TRBV18 and TRBJ1-4, with a tentative D call TRBD1 (5 bases). The V gene's germline CDR1 is KGHSH and CDR2 LQKENI. Trimming pared 6 bases from V and 8 bases from J, leaving 13 bases between. The CDR3 runs to 13 residues. The CDR3 region has the DNA TGTGCCAGCTCGTCCAGGGTGGAAGAAAAACTGTTTTTT. Protein sequence: CASSSRVEEKLFF.

The rearrangement links TRBV7-3 to TRBJ2-3; 14 nucleotides agree with TRBD2. Germline V gives CDR1 SGHTA, CDR2 FQGTGA. CDR3 length: 17 residues. V was clipped by 0 bases and J by 5 bases; unmatched bases: 4. In nucleotides, the CDR3 is TGTGCCAGCAGCTTAACCGGGACTAGCGGGGGAAAAGATACGCAGTATTTT. It encodes CASSLTGTSGGKDTQYF.

The chain joins TRBV6-5 to TRBJ2-3; 9 bases fit TRBD2. The trim removed 8 bases at V and 4 bases at J, leaving 10 bases unmatched. Germline CDR1 MNHEY, CDR2 SVGAGI. The CDR3 runs to 15 residues. CDR3 sequence: CASSLRGGAPDTQYF. The CDR3 region has the DNA TGTGCCAGCTCCCTGCGGGGGGGAGCTCCAGATACGCAGTATTTT.

The chain is built from TRBV19 and TRBJ2-1; 11 bases map to TRBD2. V dropped 6 bases and J dropped 8; count of bases not matched to a gene: 9. The CDR3 covers 15 residues. Germline loops: CDR1 LNHDA, CDR2 SQIVND (reference sequence). The CDR3 loop is CASRTSGVLWDEQFF. CDR3 bases: TGTGCCAGTAGGACTAGCGGGGTCCTCTGGGATGAGCAGTTCTTC. The entire variable domain, with the rest obtained from reference TRBV19 and TRBJ2-1, is as follows: DGGITQSPKYLFRKEGQNVTLSCEQNLNHDAMYWYRQDPGQGLRLIYYSQIVNDFQKGDIAEGYSVSREKKESFPLTVTSAQKNPTAFYLCASRTSGVLWDEQFFGPGTRLTVL.

The CDR3 reads CATSRGADGEKLFF. The CDR3, as DNA: TGTGCCACCAGCAGGGGGGCCGACGGTGAAAAACTGTTTTTT. The chain has TRBV15 and TRBJ1-4; a weak D match, TRBD1 (6 bases). The ends were cut back, 3 bases at V and 7 bases at J, with 12 bases in the middle. CDR1 and CDR2 (germline): LNHNV, YYDKDF (reference sequence). This CDR3 spans 14 amino acids.

The chain couples TRBV13 to TRBJ2-2, with 7 bases identical to TRBD1. CDR3 size: 21 residues. Germline CDR1 PRHDT, CDR2 FYEKMQ (reference sequence). V gave up 1 base and J gave up 3 bases; unmatched junction bases: 20. CDR3: CASSLAALSPQGSVYTGELFF. The CDR3 bases are TGTGCCAGCAGCTTAGCAGCCCTCAGTCCACAGGGGAGTGTGTACACCGGGGAGCTGTTTTTT.

This sequence joins TRBV9 and TRBJ2-3; tentatively, D is TRBD2 (6 bases). V dropped 1 base and J dropped 1 base, with 7 bases sitting between them. The CDR3 is made up of 14 amino acids. Germline CDR1 reads SGDLS; CDR2 reads YYNGEE. In nucleotides, the CDR3 is TGTGCCAGCAGCGTAAGCGGGCGCACAGATACGCAGTATTTT. Its translation is CASSVSGRTDTQYF. Variable domain in full (rest from reference TRBV9 and TRBJ2-3): DSGVTQTPKHLITATGQRVTLRCSPRSGDLSVYWYQQSLDQGLQFLIQYYNGEERAKGNILERFSAQQFPDLHSELNLSSLELGDSALYFCASSVSGRTDTQYFGPGTRLTVL.

The chain carries TRBV27 and TRBJ2-7; maybe TRBD1 (5 bases). This CDR3 is 15 amino acids long. Germline V lookup: CDR1 MNHEY, CDR2 SMNVEV (reference sequence). V was cut by 2 bases and J by 2 bases, with 13 bases left in between. The CDR3 here is CASSLVTGQAYEQYF. The CDR3 DNA sequence: TGTGCCAGCAGTTTAGTTACAGGCCAGGCCTACGAGCAGTACTTC.

V is TRBV10-3 and J is TRBJ1-2; 10 nucleotides match TRBD1. CDR3 length: 15 amino acids. The germline V gene has CDR1 ENHRY and CDR2 SYGVKD. V shed 5 bases and J 8 bases; nucleotides not matched to a gene: 11. CDR3 sequence: CAISPGQGISEGYTF. The DNA of the CDR3 is TGTGCCATCAGTCCGGGACAGGGGATTTCGGAGGGCTACACCTTC.

The V and J genes are TRBV27 and TRBJ1-1; TRBD1 matches at 8 bases. The germline V gene encodes CDR1 MNHEY and CDR2 SMNVEV (reference sequence). This CDR3 has 17 residues. The V gene end was trimmed by 4 bases and the J gene end by 0 bases; junction bases not matched to a gene: 10. The CDR3 coding sequence is TGTGCCAGCAGTTCCTCCGACAGGGGCATCATGAACACTGAAGCTTTCTTT. It encodes CASSSSDRGIMNTEAFF.

The chain is built from TRBV10-3 and TRBJ1-3, with D perhaps TRBD1 (6 bases). V lost 8 bases, J lost 0 bases, and 26 bases lay in between. Germline-derived CDR1 and CDR2 are ENHRY and SYGVKD. The CDR3 is made up of 19 amino acids. The CDR3 loop is CAIGAGPGRRDNSGNTIYF. Here the CDR3 DNA reads TGTGCCATCGGGGCTGGCCCCGGCCGCCGGGACAACTCTGGAAACACCATATATTTT.

V gene TRBV28 combines with J gene TRBJ2-1, with D possibly TRBD2 on 6 matching bases. CDR1 and CDR2 (germline): MDHEN, SYDVKM. The CDR3 is made up of 15 amino acids. Trimming shortened V by 3 bases and J by 2 bases, and 11 bases separated the two germline ends. The CDR3 DNA follows: TGTGCCAGCAGTTTTTGGAGGGGCCCCTACAATGAGCAGTTCTTC. It encodes CASSFWRGPYNEQFF.

The rearrangement uses TRBV7-9 and TRBJ1-1, with 7 bases matching TRBD1. With 3 bases clipped from V and 4 bases from J, the junction kept 5 bases outside the gene matches. CDR3 length equals 14 residues. CDR1 SEHNR and CDR2 FQNEAQ come from the germline V gene (reference sequence). Here the CDR3 reads CASSFDRVGTEAFF. DNA of the CDR3: TGTGCCAGCAGCTTTGACAGGGTTGGCACTGAAGCTTTCTTT.